One sample yielded the 22 T cell receptor beta chains listed below, sequenced in a study of blood T cells in healthy people across ages. A second roughly 6 to 12 cycle PCR used barcoded and J-beta primers. TCRdb re-called the 5' RACE reads with MiXCR, one entry per CDR3 protein. The table lists over 600,000 distinct CDR3 sequences, about 43% of them singletons. Sequencing was performed on blood. All receptors derive from a man older than 75 in good health.

The chain uses TRBV7-2 and TRBJ2-4; no firm D call. The J call is uncertain, as TRBJ2-7 better fits the DNA end. This CDR3 is 17 amino acids long. The germline CDR1 and CDR2 sequences are SGHTA and FQGNSA. The CDR3 nucleotides read TGTGCCAGCAGCTTAGCGCCAGGAATAGATTCTACCTACGAGCAGTACTTC. Its protein is CASSLAPGIDSTYEQYF.

This chain joins TRBV6-2 or TRBV6-3 and TRBJ1-5, with TRBD1 identical over 8 bases. The length of the CDR3 is 12 residues. V was pared by 11 bases and J by 6 bases, with 6 bases of the junction left unmatched. The germline V gene has CDR1 MNHEY and CDR2 SVGEGT. CDR3 protein: CAGGQGSQPQHF. The CDR3 DNA sequence: TGTGCCGGCGGACAGGGTAGTCAGCCCCAGCATTTT.

The table lists this clonotype with a few counts. This chain joins TRBV29-1 and TRBJ2-1, with TRBD2 identical over 9 bases. Germline V lookup: CDR1 SQVTM, CDR2 ANQGSEA. CDR3 size: 16 residues. Losses at the gene ends were 3 bases for V and 3 bases for J; bases not matched to a gene: 9. The DNA for the CDR3 is TGCAGCGTTGAGAACCCTAGCGGGAAATACTACAATGAGCAGTTCTTC. Translating it yields CSVENPSGKYYNEQFF.

The chain links TRBV7-6 to TRBJ2-7; 7 nucleotides match TRBD1. Germline V gene lookup returns CDR1 SGHVS and CDR2 FNYEAQ. The junction had 10 bases not matched to a gene; V was cut back by 5 bases and J by 3 bases. The CDR3 runs 15 residues. CDR3 in amino acids: CASSHEGDRDYEQYF. For the CDR3, the DNA is TGTGCCAGCAGCCACGAGGGGGACAGAGACTACGAGCAGTACTTC.

The V call is TRBV5-4, the J call TRBJ1-2, with TRBD1 as a possible D gene (5 bases). The CDR3 loop spans 16 amino acids. Germline V gene data show CDR1 as SGHNT and CDR2 as YYREEE (reference sequence). The ends were cut back, 3 bases at V and 1 base at J, with 16 bases in the middle. In nucleotides, the CDR3 is TGTGCCAGCAGCTCGGCGCGGGACGGTAATAACTATGGCTACACCTTC. This sequence encodes CASSSARDGNNYGYTF.

The V call is TRBV20-1, the J call TRBJ1-5; D is possibly TRBD1 (6 bases). V was shortened by 5 bases and J by 3 bases, with 17 bases between the two germline ends. Germline CDR1 reads DFQATT; CDR2 reads SNEGSKA (reference sequence). This CDR3 has 15 residues. The CDR3 DNA reads TGCAGTGCTCCCCGAGGGGGGACGGCCAATCAGCCCCAGCATTTT. Translated, it gives CSAPRGGTANQPQHF.

V and J are TRBV4-2 and TRBJ1-6; no firm D call. Trimming cost V 3 bases and J 7 bases, with 13 bases left between them. The germline V gene encodes CDR1 LGHNA and CDR2 YNFKEQ. The CDR3 covers 15 residues. CDR3 nucleotides: TGTGCCAGCAGCCAGGATTACAACACGAATTCACCCCTCCACTTT. Translated: CASSQDYNTNSPLHF.

The rearrangement uses TRBV7-8 and TRBJ1-5; D unclear. Between the trimmed V and J ends, which lost 0 bases and 5 bases, there was a span of 20 bases. The length of the CDR3 is 18 residues. From germline, CDR1 is SGHVS and CDR2 FQNEAQ. The CDR3 coding sequence is TGTGCCAGCAGCTTAGCAAGAGCTTTCCCCCCCGGGGATCAGCCCCAGCATTTT. This sequence encodes CASSLARAFPPGDQPQHF. Full variable domain (missing parts from reference TRBV7-8 and TRBJ1-5): GAGVSQSPRYKVAKRGQDVALRCDPISGHVSLFWYQQALGQGPEFLTYFQNEAQLDKSGLPSDRFFAERPEGSVSTLKIQRTQQEDSAVYLCASSLARAFPPGDQPQHFGDGTRLSIL.

The CDR3 spells CASSTGQAVQETQYF. In DNA form, the CDR3 reads TGTGCCAGCAGCACGGGACAGGCAGTCCAAGAGACCCAGTACTTC. This chain joins TRBV5-4 and TRBJ2-5; 8 positions agree with TRBD1. The CDR3 covers 15 residues. Germline V gene sequence: CDR1 SGHNT, CDR2 YYREEE (reference sequence). The ends lost 4 bases at V and 1 base at J; junction bases unmatched: 6.

CDR3 amino acids: CASSPVGTSYNQPQHF. In DNA form, the CDR3 reads TGCGCCAGCAGCCCTGTCGGGACCTCTTACAATCAGCCCCAGCATTTT. The V call is TRBV4-1, the J call TRBJ1-5; tentative D call: TRBD1 (5 bases). The CDR3 contains 16 residues. Trimming took off 4 bases at V and 3 bases at J, with 16 bases between the two ends. CDR1 and CDR2 from the germline V gene are MGHRA and YSYEKL.

V is TRBV6-5 and J is TRBJ2-7; tentative D call: TRBD1 (6 bases). CDR1 and CDR2 (germline): MNHEY, SVGAGI. Deletions cut 0 bases from V and 1 base from J, with 13 bases between. The CDR3 length is 16 residues. DNA for the CDR3: TGTGCCAGCAGTTACTCTTATGGGGGCAGTTCCTACGAGCAGTACTTC. Protein sequence: CASSYSYGGSSYEQYF.

Points on this clonotype: A much larger clone lies a single base off, so this may be a read error. The chain has TRBV10-2 and TRBJ2-4; D unresolved. This CDR3 region has 16 residues. The germline gives CDR1 WSHSY, CDR2 SAAADI. The CDR3 DNA reads TGCGCCGGCAGTGAGATGACCGGTGGGGCCAAAAACATTCAGTACTTC. It translates to CAGSEMTGGAKNIQYF.

This clonotype has just a few counts. The V call is TRBV25-1, the J call TRBJ2-7; 9 bases align to TRBD1. With V trimmed by 4 bases and J by 6 bases, 10 bases remained unmatched. Germline loops: CDR1 MGHDK, CDR2 SYGVNS. CDR3 length: 15 residues. The CDR3 loop reads CASSAPGTGKAEQYF. CDR3 nucleotides: TGTGCCAGCAGTGCTCCCGGGACAGGGAAGGCCGAGCAGTACTTC.

This clonotype was seen only a few times. This rearrangement joins TRBV9 to TRBJ2-3; 7 bases fit TRBD1. Germline CDR1 reads SGDLS; CDR2 reads YYNGEE. J was trimmed by 3 bases and V by 5 bases; bases with no gene match: 6. The CDR3 consists of 14 residues. The DNA of the CDR3 is TGTGCCAGCAGTGCAGGGGGATGGACAGATACGCAGTATTTT. Amino acids: CASSAGGWTDTQYF.

This chain links TRBV27 with TRBJ1-5; 9 nucleotides match TRBD1. CDR3 length: 16 amino acids. V lost 5 bases to trimming and J lost 5 bases; unmatched junction nucleotides: 10. Germline CDR1 is MNHEY and CDR2 is SMNVEV (reference sequence). CDR3 nucleotide sequence: TGTGCCAGCAGTAAAACGGGACAGGGCTGGGATCAGCCCCAGCATTTT. It encodes CASSKTGQGWDQPQHF.

This clonotype was counted a few times. This rearrangement joins TRBV7-2 to TRBJ1-5, with TRBD1 matching 9 bases. This CDR3 is 19 amino acids long. CDR1 and CDR2 from the germline V gene are SGHTA and FQGNSA. The V and J ends lost 2 bases and 1 base, in that order; junction bases with no gene match: 12. This chain's CDR3 is CASSLRVRTGVVSNQPQHF. CDR3 in DNA: TGTGCCAGCAGCTTACGGGTGCGGACAGGGGTGGTAAGCAATCAGCCCCAGCATTTT.

This clonotype came up a few times. The chain recombines TRBV6-2 or TRBV6-3 with TRBJ2-7; 14 nucleotides align to TRBD2. V dropped 7 bases and J dropped 4; count of bases not matched to a gene: 9. Germline V CDR1 and CDR2: MNHEY, SVGEGT. The CDR3 length is 16 residues. CDR3 loop: CASTVPGLAGEYEQYF. Here the CDR3 DNA reads TGTGCCAGCACCGTTCCGGGACTAGCGGGAGAATACGAGCAGTACTTC.

This clonotype was detected only a few times. The V call is TRBV11-2, the J call TRBJ2-4; D is perhaps TRBD1 (6 bases). In germline, CDR1 is SGHAT, CDR2 FQNNGV. The CDR3 spans 15 residues. Trimming shortened V by 5 bases and J by 7 bases, and 18 bases separated the two germline ends. The CDR3 loop is CASSRTRQAANIQYF. CDR3 nucleotides: TGTGCCAGCAGCCGAACCCGACAGGCTGCCAACATTCAGTACTTC.

The chain uses TRBV10-3 and TRBJ2-5, with TRBD2 matching 12 bases. The end of the DNA aligns better with TRBJ2-7, so the J call may be wrong. The CDR3 sequence is 14 residues long. Germline-derived CDR1 and CDR2 are ENHRY and SYGVKD. CDR3 sequence: CAIRLSTSGSEQYF. The DNA for the CDR3 is TGTGCCATCAGACTTTCGACTAGCGGGAGCGAGCAGTACTTC.

This clonotype showed up just once. The rearrangement uses TRBV18 and TRBJ2-7, with 9 bases matching TRBD2. V lost 6 bases and J lost 3; bases outside the gene matches: 9. The CDR3 is 15 amino acids. The germline V gene encodes CDR1 KGHSH and CDR2 LQKENI. CDR3 protein: CASSTHRTSDYEQYF. For the CDR3, the DNA is TGTGCCAGCTCTACTCACCGGACTAGCGACTACGAGCAGTACTTC. The whole variable domain, filled in from reference TRBV18 and TRBJ2-7, reads NAGVMQNPRHLVRRRGQEARLRCSPMKGHSHVYWYRQLPEEGLKFMVYLQKENIIDESGMPKERFSAEFPKEGPSILRIQQVVRGDSAAYFCASSTHRTSDYEQYFGPGTRLTVT.

Comments on this clonotype: A much larger clonotype is one base distant, so this may be a read error. The chain employs TRBV27 and TRBJ2-5, with D possibly called TRBD1 or TRBD2 (6 bases each). CDR1 is MNHEY and CDR2 is SMNVEV in the germline V gene (reference sequence). The CDR3 totals 16 residues. Trimming took off 5 bases at V and 11 bases at J, with 27 bases between the two ends. CDR3 sequence reads: CASSPHRGRGPNEQYF. CDR3 in DNA: TGTGCCAGCAGTCCACATCGGGGGCGGGGACCCAATGAGCAGTACTTC.

A word on this clonotype: One end of the junction does not line up with germline, which may come from a read error. The rearrangement links TRBV6-2 or TRBV6-3 to TRBJ2-3; 9 nucleotides align to TRBD1. CDR3 size: 14 residues. Germline V gene sequence: CDR1 MNHEY, CDR2 SVGEGT. The CDR3 here is CASRWTGDTGTQYF. The CDR3 coding sequence is TGTGCCAGCAGATGGACAGGGGACACAGGTACGCAGTATTTT.